Shown below are 9 T cell receptor beta chains from a single sample sequenced in a study of graft-versus-host responses after intestinal transplantation. Some clones are missing from TCRdb's copy, which holds only in-frame ones; the method was immunoSEQ multiplex PCR. This table has tens of thousands of clones, 94% appearing once. What these receptors recognize is not known. Specimen: unstimulated CD4+ T cells sorted from spleen or lymph node cells, collected before transplant. These TCRs come from a human donor who was the organ donor for an intestinal transplant.

The chain employs TRBV28 and TRBJ1-3; perhaps TRBD1 as D (6 bases). V was pared by 5 bases and J by 3 bases, with 14 bases between. This CDR3 is 15 amino acids long. Germline V gene sequence: CDR1 MDHEN, CDR2 SYDVKM. The CDR3 protein is CASSPPGQSGNTIYF. CDR3 DNA: TGTGCCAGCAGTCCCCCCGGACAGAGTGGAAACACCATATATTTT.

This sequence joins TRBV30 and TRBJ2-3; TRBD1 agrees at 8 bases. The CDR3 is 15 amino acids. With 0 bases clipped from V and 5 bases from J, the junction kept 7 bases outside the gene matches. Germline assignment: CDR1 GTSNPN and CDR2 SVGIG (reference sequence). This CDR3 reads CAWSVGRGLGDTQYF. CDR3 coding DNA: TGTGCCTGGAGTGTAGGCAGGGGGCTCGGAGATACGCAGTATTTT.

The chain links TRBV25-1 to TRBJ1-1; D is undetermined. The germline V gene has CDR1 MGHDK and CDR2 SYGVNS. V was shortened by 7 bases and J by 3 bases, with 12 bases between the two germline ends. The CDR3 covers 13 residues. In DNA form, the CDR3 reads TGTGCCAGCAAGATGGGTGGTCACACTGAAGCTTTCTTT. It is translated as CASKMGGHTEAFF.

The rearrangement links TRBV6-1 to TRBJ1-1, with a possible D match to TRBD1 (5 bases). The length of the CDR3 is 13 residues. V was clipped by 6 bases and J by 5 bases, with 13 bases between them. Germline V lookup: CDR1 MNHNS, CDR2 SASEGT. CDR3 sequence reads: CASRPRAGTEAFF. CDR3 DNA sequence: TGTGCCAGCAGACCACGGGCAGGGACTGAAGCTTTCTTT.

CDR3 coding DNA: TGCGCCAGCAGCCATGGGACAGGGGCCACTGAAGCTTTCTTT. This sequence encodes CASSHGTGATEAFF. The gene calls are TRBV5-1 and TRBJ1-1, with TRBD1 matching over 10 bases. This CDR3 contains 14 residues. J lost 4 bases, V lost 4 bases, and 4 bases had no gene match. Germline CDR1 and CDR2: SGHRS and YFSETQ.

The rearrangement links TRBV7-9 to TRBJ1-5, with 9 bases matching TRBD1. From germline, CDR1 is SEHNR and CDR2 FQNEAQ (reference sequence). This CDR3 spans 16 amino acids. With V trimmed by 2 bases and J by 1 base, 3 bases remained unmatched. CDR3 bases: TGTGCCAGCAGCTTAATGGGGACAGGGAGCAATCAGCCCCAGCATTTT. Amino acids: CASSLMGTGSNQPQHF.

V is TRBV9 and J is TRBJ2-5, with D possibly matching TRBD1 (5 bases). CDR1 is SGDLS and CDR2 is YYNGEE in the germline V gene. CDR3 size: 14 residues. Trimming removed 3 bases at V and 1 base at J, with 10 bases between. As DNA, the CDR3 is TGTGCCAGCAGCGAGACAGCGACCCAAGAGACCCAGTACTTC. Encoded protein: CASSETATQETQYF.

The V call is TRBV6-1, the J call TRBJ2-1; a weak D match, TRBD1 (6 bases). Per the germline V gene, CDR1 is MNHNS and CDR2 is SASEGT. CDR3 size: 15 residues. V lost 5 bases to trimming and J lost 4 bases, with 15 bases between them. The CDR3 reads CASSIAQGFYNEQFF. The CDR3, as DNA: TGTGCCAGCAGTATTGCACAGGGTTTTTACAATGAGCAGTTCTTC.

The chain carries TRBV18 and TRBJ2-7; possible D gene TRBD2, 5 bases. Trimming stripped 3 bases from V and 4 bases from J, with 16 bases between. Germline values: CDR1 KGHSH, CDR2 LQKENI. The CDR3 contains 15 residues. The CDR3 nucleotides read TGTGCCAGCTCACCGGGCGCGGGCCAACTTTACGAGCAGTACTTC. Its translation: CASSPGAGQLYEQYF.